One T cell receptor (beta chain) is described in this entry. These data come from a study of blood T cell repertoires in COVID-19. Clones were read by immunoSEQ multiplex PCR, and TCRdb kept only the in-frame ones, dropping some. The sample consists of around 42,000 clones, 79% of them appearing once. The V and J ends lost 5 bases and 4 bases respectively, with 11 bases between them. The CDR3 is 13 residues long. Looked up from germline, CDR1 is SGHTA and CDR2 is FQGNSA. What was sequenced was peripheral blood. V is TRBV7-2 and J is TRBJ1-1; weak D call: TRBD1 (6 bases). The TCR was taken from a woman older than 75 with acute or convalescent COVID-19. DNA of the CDR3: TGTGCCAGCAGCCTCAGGGGCGGCACTGAAGCTTTCTTT. It yields the protein CASSLRGGTEAFF.